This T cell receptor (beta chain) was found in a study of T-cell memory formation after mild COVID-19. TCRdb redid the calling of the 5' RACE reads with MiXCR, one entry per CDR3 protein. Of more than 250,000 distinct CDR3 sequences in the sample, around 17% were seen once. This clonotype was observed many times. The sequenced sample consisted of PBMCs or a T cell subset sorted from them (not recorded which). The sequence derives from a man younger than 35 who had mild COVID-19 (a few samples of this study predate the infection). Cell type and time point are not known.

Here the CDR3 reads CAGARYRLNTEAFF. CDR3 nucleotide sequence: TGTGCCGGCGCCCGATACAGGCTGAACACTGAAGCTTTCTTT. The V and J genes are TRBV7-2 and TRBJ1-1; the D gene is possibly TRBD1 (5 bases). Between the trimmed V and J ends, which lost 11 bases and 0 bases, there was a span of 16 bases. Per the germline V gene, CDR1 is SGHTA and CDR2 is FQGNSA. This CDR3 region has 14 residues. Using reference TRBV7-2 and TRBJ1-1 for the parts outside the CDR3, the full variable domain is GAGVSQSPSNKVTEKGKDVELRCDPISGHTALYWYRQSLGQGLEFLIYFQGNSAPDKSGLPSDRFSAERTGGSVSTLTIQRTQQEDSAVYLCAGARYRLNTEAFFGQGTRLTVV.